Each of the 15 T cell receptor beta chains below was sequenced from the same sample in a study of neurological immune-mediated disorders. TCRdb independently ran MiXCR on the 5' RACE reads; one entry per CDR3 protein. The sample consists of 55,000 to 70,000 distinct CDR3 sequences, more than 3% of them appearing once. Sequences were obtained from PBMCs. These TCRs come from a woman aged 50 to 60 with multiple sclerosis.

The chain links TRBV7-9 to TRBJ2-4; 7 positions match TRBD2. Germline lookup yields CDR1 SEHNR and CDR2 FQNEAQ (reference sequence). The CDR3 is 15 residues long. Germline trimming cut 5 bases from V and 0 bases from J; bases unmatched to any gene: 4. CDR3 region: CASSHGGRAKNIQYF. The DNA of the CDR3 is TGTGCCAGCAGCCACGGGGGGAGAGCCAAAAACATTCAGTACTTC.

This clonotype was seen many times. V and J are TRBV6-2 or TRBV6-3 and TRBJ2-2; no reliable D call. Germline CDR1 reads MNHEY; CDR2 reads SVGEGT. The ends were cut back, 1 base at V and 6 bases at J, with 12 bases in the middle. The CDR3 has 15 amino acids. The DNA for the CDR3 is TGTGCCAGCAGTTACTTGCCCCTTGGGGCCGGGGAGCTGTTTTTT. Its protein product is CASSYLPLGAGELFF.

This clonotype was seen ten or more times. This rearrangement joins TRBV5-1 to TRBJ2-2; no definite D call. There are 13 residues in the CDR3. Germline values: CDR1 SGHRS, CDR2 YFSETQ. V was clipped by 2 bases and J by 0 bases, with 2 bases between them. CDR3 DNA: TGCGCCAGCAGCTTTGCGAACACCGGGGAGCTGTTTTTT. Its translation is CASSFANTGELFF.

This clonotype was detected many times. J is TRBJ2-1 and V is TRBV7-2, with 9 bases fitting TRBD2. The germline V gene has CDR1 SGHTA and CDR2 FQGNSA. This CDR3 contains 17 residues. The V segment lost 6 bases and the J segment 1 base; nucleotides outside the gene matches: 10. The CDR3 protein is CASRALTSGTSYNEQFF. In nucleotides, the CDR3 is TGTGCCAGCAGGGCCCTGACTAGCGGTACTTCCTACAATGAGCAGTTCTTC. Full variable domain (outside the CDR3, taken from reference TRBV7-2 and TRBJ2-1): GAGVSQSPSNKVTEKGKDVELRCDPISGHTALYWYRQSLGQGLEFLIYFQGNSAPDKSGLPSDRFSAERTGGSVSTLTIQRTQQEDSAVYLCASRALTSGTSYNEQFFGPGTRLTVL.

This clonotype was observed many times. V usage is TRBV5-1 and J usage is TRBJ2-3, with D unclear. Trimming removed 4 bases at V and 0 bases at J, with 12 bases between. CDR3 length: 15 residues. CDR1 and CDR2 from the germline V gene are SGHRS and YFSETQ. DNA of the CDR3: TGCGCCAGCAGCCCGCAGATAACAAGCACAGATACGCAGTATTTT. It is translated as CASSPQITSTDTQYF.

This clonotype was counted many times. The chain joins TRBV7-2 to TRBJ2-6; 9 bases fit TRBD1. The CDR3 runs to 15 residues. The germline V gene encodes CDR1 SGHTA and CDR2 FQGNSA. Trimming cost V 5 bases and J 3 bases; bases outside gene matches: 2. The CDR3 reads CASSDRGFGANVLTF. CDR3 coding DNA: TGTGCCAGCAGCGACAGGGGGTTTGGGGCCAACGTCCTGACTTTC.

CDR3 protein: CASSFLGPAGSQPQHF. In nucleotides, the CDR3 is TGTGCCAGCAGTTTCTTGGGTCCCGCAGGGAGTCAGCCCCAGCATTTT. The chain links TRBV27 to TRBJ1-5; D is possibly TRBD1 (5 bases). V was trimmed by 3 bases and J by 6 bases, leaving 18 bases between them. The CDR3 is made up of 16 amino acids. Germline V gene data show CDR1 as MNHEY and CDR2 as SMNVEV (reference sequence).

At least ten counts were recorded for this clonotype. This sequence joins TRBV7-2 and TRBJ2-3; D is perhaps TRBD2 (5 bases). Germline CDR1 SGHTA, CDR2 FQGNSA. V dropped 4 bases and J dropped 4 bases, with 6 bases sitting between them. This CDR3 comprises 12 residues. The CDR3 reads CASSWRADTQYF. DNA of the CDR3: TGTGCCAGCAGCTGGCGGGCAGATACGCAGTATTTT.

This clonotype has a count of ten or more. V gene TRBV11-2 combines with J gene TRBJ1-2; D call uncertain. This CDR3 spans 15 amino acids. The ends were cut back, 5 bases at V and 0 bases at J, with 13 bases in the middle. CDR1 and CDR2 from the germline V gene are SGHAT and FQNNGV. CDR3 sequence reads: CASSKGRMTNYGYTF. The CDR3 DNA reads as TGTGCCAGCAGCAAGGGAAGGATGACTAACTATGGCTACACCTTC.

This clonotype was found many times. This chain joins TRBV6-1 and TRBJ1-2; D is ambiguous. Germline-derived CDR1 and CDR2 are MNHNS and SASEGT. The CDR3 runs 18 residues. V was pared by 0 bases and J by 1 base, with 18 bases between. The CDR3 DNA follows: TGTGCCAGCAGTGAAGCGATGGGAGGCGCGGCCCTTAACTATGGCTACACCTTC. Translating gives CASSEAMGGAALNYGYTF.

This clonotype came up many times. The J gene is TRBJ2-5, the V gene TRBV5-1; a possible D gene is TRBD2 (6 bases). V was pared by 2 bases and J by 1 base, with 21 bases between. CDR3 length: 18 amino acids. The germline V gene encodes CDR1 SGHRS and CDR2 YFSETQ. CDR3 amino acids: CASSLFPGLEVVQETQYF. The CDR3 region has the DNA TGCGCCAGCAGCTTATTCCCGGGACTGGAGGTGGTCCAAGAGACCCAGTACTTC.

This clonotype was seen repeatedly, ten times or more. The chain uses TRBV19 and TRBJ2-1; 12 nucleotides align to TRBD2. Unmatched junction bases numbered 6, after V lost 6 bases and J lost 3 bases. Germline CDR1 is LNHDA and CDR2 is SQIVND (reference sequence). There are 16 residues in the CDR3. CDR3: CASRASGGAFYNEQFF. The DNA of the CDR3 is TGTGCCAGTAGAGCTAGCGGGGGGGCCTTCTACAATGAGCAGTTCTTC. Full variable domain (remainder filled in from reference TRBV19 and TRBJ2-1): DGGITQSPKYLFRKEGQNVTLSCEQNLNHDAMYWYRQDPGQGLRLIYYSQIVNDFQKGDIAEGYSVSREKKESFPLTVTSAQKNPTAFYLCASRASGGAFYNEQFFGPGTRLTVL.

This clonotype was found many times. V usage is TRBV20-1 and J usage is TRBJ2-3; TRBD2 aligns across 9 bases. Germline-derived CDR1 and CDR2 are DFQATT and SNEGSKA (reference sequence). This CDR3 has 15 amino acids. The ends lost 6 bases at V and 4 bases at J; junction bases unmatched: 11. CDR3 sequence (DNA): TGCAGTGCCCAGAGCCTAGCGGGATTCTCAGATACGCAGTATTTT. This encodes CSAQSLAGFSDTQYF.

This clonotype was recorded at least ten times. The CDR3 protein is CASSLAFGDTQYF. The CDR3 coding sequence is TGTGCCAGCAGCTTAGCGTTTGGAGATACGCAGTATTTT. V usage is TRBV7-2 and J usage is TRBJ2-3; D not resolved. The CDR3 spans 13 residues. Trimming stripped 0 bases from V and 5 bases from J, with 6 bases between. Germline values: CDR1 SGHTA, CDR2 FQGNSA.

Ten or more counts support this clonotype. The J gene is TRBJ2-1, the V gene TRBV20-1; D possibly corresponds to TRBD1 (7 bases). CDR3 size: 11 residues. Deletions cut 7 bases from V and 9 bases from J, with 13 bases between. Germline loops: CDR1 DFQATT, CDR2 SNEGSKA (reference sequence). The CDR3 loop reads CSGRGASEQFF. The CDR3 nucleotides read TGCAGTGGCAGGGGGGCAAGTGAGCAGTTCTTC.